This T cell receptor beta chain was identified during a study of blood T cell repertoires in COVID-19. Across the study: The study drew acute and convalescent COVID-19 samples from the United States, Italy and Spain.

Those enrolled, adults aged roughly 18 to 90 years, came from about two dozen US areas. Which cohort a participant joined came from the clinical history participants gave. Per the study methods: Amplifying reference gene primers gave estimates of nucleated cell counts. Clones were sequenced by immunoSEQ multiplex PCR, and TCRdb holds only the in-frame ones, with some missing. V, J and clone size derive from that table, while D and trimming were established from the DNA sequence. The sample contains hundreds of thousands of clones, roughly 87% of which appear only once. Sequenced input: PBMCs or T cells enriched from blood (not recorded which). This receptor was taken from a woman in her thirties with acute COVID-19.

This CDR3 reads CSVGQGASDTQYF. The CDR3 coding sequence is TGCAGCGTTGGCCAGGGGGCCTCAGATACGCAGTATTTT. The chain recombines TRBV29-1 with TRBJ2-3, with 8 bases lining up with TRBD1. The V and J ends lost 4 bases and 4 bases, in that order; junction bases with no gene match: 4. The CDR3 has 13 amino acids. The germline V gene has CDR1 SQVTM and CDR2 ANQGSEA.